The entry below gives a single T cell receptor beta chain sequence along with its context. What it binds is unknown. Each donor was healthy, and each was a bone marrow donor. This sample is drawn from a study of cytomegalovirus exposure and HLA in healthy donors. Study-level results: Equally common other TCR beta chains were less clonally expanded than HLA-associated ones, a later analysis found.

It was with 60 Vbeta and 13 Jbeta primers that the PCR ran. Under the authors' procedure: In a later analysis, around 12 million of approximately 80 million unique beta chains occurred in at least two donors. This table comes from immunoSEQ multiplex PCR, and its TCRdb copy is limited to in-frame clones, with some not included. V and J calls and clone size are those listed in that table; D and trimming were worked out from the DNA. The sample records 120,000 to 150,000 clones, just under 75% being singletons. Germline values: CDR1 SGHNT, CDR2 YYREEE (reference sequence). With 4 bases clipped from V and 6 bases from J, the junction kept 6 bases outside the gene matches. The length of the CDR3 is 13 residues.

The sequencing sample was made of PBMCs. The V and J genes are TRBV5-4 and TRBJ1-1, with 7 bases matching TRBD1. The clonotype comes from a woman aged 18-30 years in good health and CMV-seronegative. Written as DNA, the CDR3 is TGTGCCAGCAGCGGCGGGGACAGCGCTGAAGCTTTCTTT. Protein product: CASSGGDSAEAFF.